Below, 18 T cell receptor beta chains from the same sample are listed, as sequenced in a study of shared T cell receptors in the human thymus. This table comes from immunoSEQ multiplex PCR, and its TCRdb copy is limited to in-frame clones, with some not included. The repertoire holds about 710,000 clones, with more than 75% as singletons. The sample was also reused in another study, on human thymus T cells.

Source material: thymocytes. The receptors were sampled from a boy under three years old with a congenital heart defect.

Turning to this clone: Likely a read error: the CDR3 ends without its conserved phenylalanine or tryptophan. It is unclear where the CDR3 begins or ends on the DNA, so no DNA is shown, and the CDR3 is as TCRdb lists it. This chain connects TRBV18 to TRBJ1-1; TRBD1 is the table's D call and was not checked against the DNA. Including both end residues, the CDR3 is 15 amino acids long. Germline V gene sequence: CDR1 KGHSH, CDR2 LQKENI. This CDR3 is CASSRQGQGNPFHSI.

The chain is built from TRBV10-2 and TRBJ1-1; 9 bases line up with TRBD1. The ends lost 2 bases at V and 1 base at J; junction bases unmatched: 11. CDR3 size: 18 residues. CDR1 is WSHSY, CDR2 SAAADI, per germline. CDR3 sequence reads: CASSEGDRGVDRNTEAFF. The CDR3 coding sequence is TGCGCCAGCAGTGAGGGCGACAGGGGGGTTGATCGGAACACTGAAGCTTTCTTT.

The chain recombines TRBV7-2 with TRBJ1-2, with no clear D. V was cut by 5 bases and J by 0 bases, with 10 bases left in between. This CDR3 contains 14 residues. Germline V gene sequence: CDR1 SGHTA, CDR2 FQGNSA. The CDR3 region is CASSVGRANYGYTF. CDR3 bases: TGTGCCAGCAGCGTTGGGAGGGCTAACTATGGCTACACCTTC.

J is TRBJ2-1 and V is TRBV7-9, with TRBD2 matching 7 bases. This CDR3 region has 15 residues. Losses at the gene ends were 2 bases for V and 5 bases for J; bases not matched to a gene: 6. The germline gives CDR1 SEHNR, CDR2 FQNEAQ (reference sequence). Here the CDR3 reads CASSLIRGDDNEQFF. CDR3 bases: TGTGCCAGCAGCTTAATACGGGGGGACGACAATGAGCAGTTCTTC.

The chain has TRBV7-8 and TRBJ2-5; possibly TRBD1 for D (6 bases). The CDR3 has 16 amino acids. Germline lookup yields CDR1 SGHVS and CDR2 FQNEAQ. V lost 4 bases and J 5 bases, leaving 20 bases between the germline ends. This chain's CDR3 is CASSYEHRDSAETQYF. The CDR3 nucleotides are TGTGCCAGCAGCTACGAACACAGGGATAGTGCGGAGACCCAGTACTTC. The variable domain in full, with the rest retrieved from reference TRBV7-8 and TRBJ2-5, is GAGVSQSPRYKVAKRGQDVALRCDPISGHVSLFWYQQALGQGPEFLTYFQNEAQLDKSGLPSDRFFAERPEGSVSTLKIQRTQQEDSAVYLCASSYEHRDSAETQYFGPGTRLLVL.

This clone is a singleton in its sample. The chain uses TRBV2 and TRBJ1-5, with D possibly being TRBD1 (6 bases). From germline, CDR1 is SNHLY and CDR2 FYNNEI. The CDR3 has 15 amino acids. V lost 6 bases to trimming and J lost 0 bases, with 12 bases between them. The CDR3 nucleotides are TGTGCCAGCAGGTGGACAGAAAATAGCAATCAGCCCCAGCATTTT. Translated: CASRWTENSNQPQHF.

The chain links TRBV6-1 to TRBJ1-1, with 8 positions matching TRBD1. CDR3 length equals 13 residues. Losses at the gene ends were 4 bases for V and 11 bases for J; bases not matched to a gene: 9. Looked up from germline, CDR1 is MNHNS and CDR2 is SASEGT. Here the CDR3 reads CASSGWTGLMAFF. The CDR3 nucleotides read TGTGCCAGCAGTGGATGGACAGGGCTCATGGCTTTCTTT.

The chain combines TRBV6-5 with TRBJ1-6; D possibly corresponds to TRBD1 (5 bases). Trimming removed 6 bases from V and 9 bases from J, with 15 bases in between. This CDR3 spans 14 amino acids. The germline V gene has CDR1 MNHEY and CDR2 SVGAGI. The CDR3 here is CASSIQEWSSPLHF. The CDR3 DNA reads TGTGCCAGCAGCATACAGGAGTGGAGTTCACCCCTCCACTTT.

This sequence joins TRBV18 and TRBJ1-1, with TRBD1 matching 8 bases. V gave up 0 bases and J gave up 7 bases; unmatched junction bases: 7. This CDR3 is 15 amino acids long. Germline V lookup: CDR1 KGHSH, CDR2 LQKENI. As DNA, the CDR3 is TGTGCCAGCTCACCACCGAACACAGGGGGGAATGAAGCTTTCTTT. It yields the protein CASSPPNTGGNEAFF.

The chain is built from TRBV6-5 and TRBJ1-3; 8 bases map to TRBD1. This CDR3 contains 16 residues. Looked up from germline, CDR1 is MNHEY and CDR2 is SVGAGI. V lost 2 bases to trimming and J lost 2 bases; unmatched junction nucleotides: 5. Here the CDR3 DNA reads TGTGCCAGCAGTTACAGTTTCAGGGGGCCTGGAAACACCATATATTTT. It translates to CASSYSFRGPGNTIYF.

The V call is TRBV6-5, the J call TRBJ1-2, with a possible D match to TRBD1 (6 bases). The length of the CDR3 is 15 residues. V was trimmed by 5 bases and J by 7 bases, leaving 20 bases between them. Germline V CDR1 and CDR2: MNHEY, SVGAGI. The DNA for the CDR3 is TGTGCCAGCAGTCAATCTCAGGGGACTAGGGCTGGCTACACCTTC. The encoded protein is CASSQSQGTRAGYTF.

This clone was seen just once. The V call is TRBV13, the J call TRBJ1-1; 10 bases map to TRBD1. Trimming removed 5 bases from V and 6 bases from J; junction bases left unmatched: 9. This CDR3 is built from 15 residues. Germline CDR1 is PRHDT and CDR2 is FYEKMQ (reference sequence). CDR3 residues: CASSGDRGRGAEAFF. In DNA, the CDR3 is TGTGCCAGCAGCGGGGACAGGGGAAGGGGGGCTGAAGCTTTCTTT.

Written as DNA, the CDR3 is TGCGCCAGCAGCTCTTCCGGGCAGGGGCGCTTTAATGAGCAGTTCTTC. Its translation is CASSSSGQGRFNEQFF. The chain has TRBV5-1 and TRBJ2-1, with D possibly TRBD1 on 6 matching bases. The CDR3 spans 16 residues. V lost 3 bases, J lost 7 bases, and 20 bases lay in between. CDR1 is SGHRS, CDR2 YFSETQ, per germline.

This chain connects TRBV27 to TRBJ2-7; 7 bases match TRBD1. The germline CDR1 and CDR2 sequences are MNHEY and SMNVEV (reference sequence). The CDR3 totals 14 residues. V shed 4 bases, J shed 5 bases, and the junction held 8 bases outside the gene matches. CDR3 in amino acids: CASSSRQGSHEQYF. CDR3 sequence (DNA): TGTGCCAGCAGTTCCCGACAGGGATCCCACGAGCAGTACTTC.

V gene TRBV10-3 combines with J gene TRBJ2-2; D is possibly TRBD1 (5 bases). CDR3 size: 14 residues. Germline V gene lookup returns CDR1 ENHRY and CDR2 SYGVKD. Between the trimmed V and J ends, which lost 6 bases and 7 bases, there was a span of 15 bases. CDR3 DNA: TGTGCCATCAGAGCCACAGGTTTTGGCGGGGAGCTGTTTTTT. Protein product: CAIRATGFGGELFF.

The chain joins TRBV29-1 to TRBJ2-1; 8 bases are a match to TRBD2. Trimming cost V 6 bases and J 5 bases; bases outside gene matches: 9. Per germline, CDR1 SQVTM and CDR2 ANQGSEA. The CDR3 is made up of 14 amino acids. The CDR3 spells CSVRERGGNNEQFF. The DNA of the CDR3 is TGCAGCGTCCGGGAACGGGGGGGGAACAATGAGCAGTTCTTC.

V and J are TRBV7-9 and TRBJ1-1; TRBD1 is a possible D gene (5 bases). The CDR3 loop spans 14 amino acids. CDR1 and CDR2 from the germline V gene are SEHNR and FQNEAQ (reference sequence). Trimming took 5 bases from V and 4 from J, leaving 14 bases between them. CDR3 nucleotides: TGTGCCAGCAGCCCCTCAGGGAGGAGCACTGAAGCTTTCTTT. Amino acids: CASSPSGRSTEAFF.

V gene TRBV4-3 combines with J gene TRBJ1-5; 8 nucleotides match TRBD1. V shed 2 bases and J 5 bases; nucleotides not matched to a gene: 2. Germline lookup yields CDR1 LGHNA and CDR2 YSLEER. The CDR3 length is 14 residues. CDR3 sequence (DNA): TGCGCCAGCAGCCAAAGACAGGGGTATCAGCCCCAGCATTTT. Residues: CASSQRQGYQPQHF.